The 26 T cell receptor beta chains given below trace back to one sample, sequenced in a study of PD-1 blockade in classical Hodgkin lymphoma. In every patient, relapse followed autologous stem cell transplantation, while exposure to brentuximab vedotin differed. TCRdb's table, derived via immunoSEQ multiplex PCR, lists solely in-frame clones and lacks some. The sample lists roughly 40,000 clones; about nine tenths were seen once. The material was peripheral blood mononuclear cells (PBMCs), obtained at baseline. The origin of the receptors is a human donor with classical Hodgkin lymphoma.

The V and J genes are TRBV6-1 and TRBJ1-1; D is ambiguous. V was pared by 3 bases and J by 0 bases, with 5 bases between. CDR1 and CDR2 (germline): MNHNS, SASEGT. The CDR3 sequence is 13 residues long. CDR3 sequence (DNA): TGTGCCAGCAGTGACAGCATGAACACTGAAGCTTTCTTT. It specifies CASSDSMNTEAFF.

The chain joins TRBV4-1 to TRBJ2-2; D unresolved. V dropped 3 bases and J dropped 0 bases, with 11 bases sitting between them. CDR1 and CDR2 (germline): MGHRA, YSYEKL. The CDR3 is made up of 16 amino acids. The CDR3 nucleotides are TGCGCCAGCAGCCAGCCAGCATCCGCGAACACCGGGGAGCTGTTTTTT. It yields the protein CASSQPASANTGELFF.

This chain uses TRBV2 with TRBJ2-1; D gene unclear. CDR1 SNHLY and CDR2 FYNNEI come from the germline V gene. Trimming pared 6 bases from V and 5 bases from J, leaving 8 bases between. CDR3 length: 12 residues. The CDR3 region has the DNA TGTGCCAGCAGCGGGCCCAACAATGAGCAGTTCTTC. Translation: CASSGPNNEQFF.

The chain recombines TRBV5-1 with TRBJ1-6; 9 nucleotides line up with TRBD1. The germline gives CDR1 SGHRS, CDR2 YFSETQ. This CDR3 comprises 19 residues. The V gene end was trimmed by 0 bases and the J gene end by 8 bases; junction bases not matched to a gene: 15. The CDR3 is CASSLAGTGRFKMDSPLHF. The CDR3 DNA sequence: TGCGCCAGCAGCTTGGCTGGGACAGGGAGATTTAAGATGGATTCACCCCTCCACTTT.

The gene calls are TRBV4-1 and TRBJ2-2; D unresolved. Deletions cut 0 bases from V and 5 bases from J, with 4 bases between. CDR3 length: 13 amino acids. Per germline, CDR1 MGHRA and CDR2 YSYEKL. CDR3 DNA sequence: TGCGCCAGCAGCCAAGAAAGAACCGGGGAGCTGTTTTTT. It specifies CASSQERTGELFF.

The J gene is TRBJ2-7, the V gene TRBV14; D is unresolved. The germline V and J ends were trimmed by 0 bases and 9 bases, with 9 bases remaining between them. CDR3 length equals 12 residues. The germline V gene encodes CDR1 SGHDN and CDR2 FVKESK. CDR3 sequence reads: CASSQDSRRQYF. CDR3 coding DNA: TGTGCCAGCAGCCAAGACAGCCGTCGGCAGTACTTC.

The V gene is TRBV6-1, the J gene TRBJ2-7, with no clear D. The CDR3 runs to 11 residues. Trimming left V 7 bases short and J 6 bases short, with 10 bases between. The V gene's germline CDR1 is MNHNS and CDR2 SASEGT. This CDR3 is CASKGSREQYF. The CDR3 DNA reads TGTGCCAGCAAAGGTAGCCGCGAGCAGTACTTC.

This clone was recorded once. This chain links TRBV5-1 with TRBJ2-1; D remains unclear. The V end was cut by 0 bases, the J end by 8 bases, with 12 bases between. This CDR3 contains 14 residues. CDR1 SGHRS and CDR2 YFSETQ come from the germline V gene. The CDR3 DNA follows: TGCGCCAGCAGCTTGGAATTAGCCCGGGATGAGCAGTTCTTC. As protein: CASSLELARDEQFF.

The chain carries TRBV5-4 and TRBJ1-5, with a tentative D call TRBD1 (5 bases). CDR1 and CDR2 (germline): SGHNT, YYREEE (reference sequence). V was trimmed by 1 base and J by 8 bases, leaving 13 bases between them. The CDR3 is 14 amino acids. The CDR3 DNA is TGTGCCAGCAGCTTGTTCGGGGGAGGGGAGCCCCAGCATTTT. This encodes CASSLFGGGEPQHF.

The V call is TRBV5-1, the J call TRBJ1-6, with a possible D match to TRBD1 (5 bases). Germline lookup yields CDR1 SGHRS and CDR2 YFSETQ. The V and J ends lost 4 bases and 13 bases respectively, with 15 bases between them. The CDR3 is 13 amino acids. The CDR3 is CASSGGTAYPLHF. The DNA for the CDR3 is TGCGCCAGCAGCGGCGGGACCGCGTATCCCCTCCACTTT. Combining the CDR3 with reference TRBV5-1 and TRBJ1-6 gives the whole variable domain KAGVTQTPRYLIKTRGQQVTLSCSPISGHRSVSWYQQTPGQGLQFLFEYFSETQRNKGNFPGRFSGRQFSNSRSEMNVSTLELGDSALYLCASSGGTAYPLHFGNGTRLTVT.

The rearrangement links TRBV6-1 to TRBJ2-7; D not certain. The CDR3 extends over 11 amino acids. Trimming shortened V by 2 bases and J by 7 bases, and 6 bases separated the two germline ends. The germline V gene encodes CDR1 MNHNS and CDR2 SASEGT. CDR3 bases: TGTGCCAGCAGTGAATTAGGTGAGCAGTACTTC. This encodes CASSELGEQYF.

In this sample, this clone turned up once. The gene calls are TRBV9 and TRBJ2-3; D is perhaps TRBD1 or TRBD2 (6 bases each). The germline V gene has CDR1 SGDLS and CDR2 YYNGEE. The CDR3 runs 15 residues. The ends were cut back, 7 bases at V and 2 bases at J, with 17 bases in the middle. CDR3 sequence: CASGGTGAFTDTQYF. CDR3 nucleotides: TGTGCCAGCGGAGGGACGGGGGCCTTCACAGATACGCAGTATTTT.

Details on this clone: The junction departs from germline at one end; a sequencing error may be responsible. In DNA form, the CDR3 reads TGCGCCAGCAGTTTGGGGGGATCCTCAGATACGCAGTATTTT. Translation: CASSLGGSSDTQYF. The gene calls are TRBV5-1 and TRBJ2-3; tentative D call: TRBD2 (6 bases). Germline V CDR1 and CDR2: SGHRS, YFSETQ. CDR3 length: 14 residues.

The chain's CDR3 is CASSGGQAASGYGYTF. The CDR3 bases are TGTGCCAGCAGTGGGGGACAGGCCGCTAGCGGCTATGGCTACACCTTC. V usage is TRBV6-1 and J usage is TRBJ1-2, with 8 bases that match TRBD1. The V segment lost 4 bases and the J segment 4 bases; nucleotides outside the gene matches: 11. This CDR3 comprises 16 residues. Germline V lookup: CDR1 MNHNS, CDR2 SASEGT.

J is TRBJ1-5 and V is TRBV5-5; 7 bases line up with TRBD1. The CDR3 spans 15 residues. After removal of 0 bases from V and 4 bases from J, the junction contained 4 bases not matched to a gene. CDR1 SGHKS and CDR2 YYEKEE come from the germline V gene (reference sequence). The CDR3 DNA is TGTGCCAGCAGCTTGGAGGGGGCATGGAATCAGCCCCAGCATTTT. This translates into CASSLEGAWNQPQHF.

The chain is built from TRBV20-1 and TRBJ1-2, with D hard to call. Germline V gene data show CDR1 as DFQATT and CDR2 as SNEGSKA (reference sequence). This CDR3 is 11 amino acids long. V lost 3 bases to trimming and J lost 5 bases, with 7 bases between them. CDR3 sequence reads: CSASGVYGYTF. The CDR3 DNA reads as TGCAGTGCTAGCGGAGTATATGGCTACACCTTC.

This chain's CDR3 is CASSGTRQGWYSGANVLTF. Written as DNA, the CDR3 is TGTGCCAGCAGTGGAACGAGGCAGGGATGGTACTCTGGGGCCAACGTCCTGACTTTC. The chain carries TRBV6-1 and TRBJ2-6; possible D gene TRBD1, 5 bases. The CDR3 runs 19 residues. Germline CDR1 and CDR2: MNHNS and SASEGT. Trimming took 4 bases from V and 0 from J, leaving 19 bases between them.

This rearrangement joins TRBV5-4 to TRBJ2-1, with 11 bases fitting TRBD2. V was clipped by 4 bases and J by 8 bases; unmatched bases: 17. The CDR3 spans 18 residues. Germline CDR1 is SGHNT and CDR2 is YYREEE (reference sequence). This chain's CDR3 is CASSPYSGGARKSDEQFF. The CDR3 region has the DNA TGTGCCAGCAGCCCCTATAGCGGGGGGGCCAGGAAGAGTGATGAGCAGTTCTTC.

The gene calls are TRBV11-2 and TRBJ2-2, with D tentatively TRBD2 (5 bases). Germline CDR1 SGHAT, CDR2 FQNNGV. The V end lost 5 bases, the J end lost 1 base, and 8 bases lay between the germline ends. The CDR3 length is 14 residues. CDR3 region: CASSPGVNTGELFF. CDR3 nucleotide sequence: TGTGCCAGCAGCCCCGGGGTGAACACCGGGGAGCTGTTTTTT. Full variable domain (missing parts from reference TRBV11-2 and TRBJ2-2): EAGVAQSPRYKIIEKRQSVAFWCNPISGHATLYWYQQILGQGPKLLIQFQNNGVVDDSQLPKDRFSAERLKGVDSTLKIQPAKLEDSAVYLCASSPGVNTGELFFGEGSRLTVL.

V gene TRBV18 combines with J gene TRBJ1-5; no reliable D call. This CDR3 has 14 residues. Trimming pared 2 bases from V and 11 bases from J, leaving 16 bases between. Germline CDR1 reads KGHSH; CDR2 reads LQKENI. The CDR3, as DNA: TGTGCCAGCTCACCAGCGGGGAGGGCGGGTGCCCAGCATTTT. The encoded protein is CASSPAGRAGAQHF.

V and J are TRBV7-6 and TRBJ2-5, with D uncertain. Per the germline V gene, CDR1 is SGHVS and CDR2 is FNYEAQ. Trimming took off 0 bases at V and 5 bases at J, with 13 bases between the two ends. The CDR3 has 15 residues. The CDR3 DNA sequence: TGTGCCAGCAGCTTAGCGGTGGATTCCATCGAGACCCAGTACTTC. Amino acids: CASSLAVDSIETQYF.

In this sample, this clone turned up a few times. The rearrangement links TRBV20-1 to TRBJ1-2; no clear D. Germline CDR1 reads DFQATT; CDR2 reads SNEGSKA (reference sequence). V was cut by 0 bases and J by 8 bases, with 7 bases left in between. This CDR3 has 11 residues. CDR3 protein: CSARDGRGYTF. As DNA, the CDR3 is TGCAGTGCTAGAGATGGCAGAGGCTACACCTTC.

This chain connects TRBV6-1 to TRBJ2-3, with TRBD1 identical over 7 bases. The CDR3 covers 14 residues. Per germline, CDR1 MNHNS and CDR2 SASEGT. J was trimmed by 4 bases and V by 1 base; bases with no gene match: 2. The CDR3: CASSEEQGSDTQYF. The CDR3 DNA reads as TGTGCCAGCAGTGAAGAACAGGGGTCAGATACGCAGTATTTT.

The chain links TRBV6-6 to TRBJ1-1; no reliable D call. The length of the CDR3 is 12 residues. V was clipped by 0 bases and J by 3 bases, with 2 bases between them. CDR1 and CDR2 (germline): MNHNY, SVGAGI (reference sequence). CDR3 coding DNA: TGTGCCAGCAGTTACTCAGACACTGAAGCTTTCTTT. Encoded protein: CASSYSDTEAFF.

Regarding this clone: The sample holds other DNA sequences that translate to the same CDR3. This chain joins TRBV29-1 and TRBJ1-1; D remains unclear. CDR1 SQVTM and CDR2 ANQGSEA come from the germline V gene. The CDR3 length is 11 residues. Trimming left V 4 bases short and J 3 bases short, with 6 bases between. This chain's CDR3 is CSVGGDTEAFF. CDR3 nucleotides: TGCAGCGTTGGCGGGGACACTGAAGCTTTCTTT.

The chain links TRBV7-2 to TRBJ2-1, with no clear D. CDR1 and CDR2 (germline): SGHTA, FQGNSA. The CDR3 is made up of 14 amino acids. Deletions cut 2 bases from V and 3 bases from J, with 8 bases between. CDR3 DNA: TGTGCCAGCAGCTTAAAGGGCCTCTACAATGAGCAGTTCTTC. Its translation: CASSLKGLYNEQFF.